Below are 19 T cell receptor beta chains sequenced from a single sample in a study of identical twins' blood T cells. Using its own MiXCR run on the 5' RACE reads, TCRdb lists one record per CDR3 protein. The sample lists fewer than 450,000 distinct CDR3 sequences; 28% were seen once. Sequenced material: PBMCs. The receptors originated from a woman aged 18-55 years in good health.

This clonotype was counted only a few times. The chain has TRBV6-2 or TRBV6-3 and TRBJ2-1; 12 bases match TRBD2. This CDR3 has 16 amino acids. J lost 7 bases, V lost 6 bases, and 10 bases had no gene match. Germline CDR1 and CDR2: MNHEY and SVGEGT. CDR3 bases: TGTGCCAGCAGGTCCTACGGACTAGCGGGGACAAATGAGCAGTTCTTC. Its protein is CASRSYGLAGTNEQFF.

This chain uses TRBV11-2 with TRBJ1-1; D call uncertain. CDR1 and CDR2 from the germline V gene are SGHAT and FQNNGV. Between the trimmed V and J ends, which lost 4 bases and 0 bases, there was a span of 9 bases. The length of the CDR3 is 14 residues. The CDR3 DNA is TGTGCCAGCAGCTACCGGGCCGTGAACACTGAAGCTTTCTTT. It is translated as CASSYRAVNTEAFF.

The gene calls are TRBV7-6 and TRBJ2-1; D call uncertain. Trimming took 6 bases from V and 9 from J, leaving 9 bases between them. Germline CDR1 SGHVS, CDR2 FNYEAQ. The CDR3 extends over 11 amino acids. The CDR3 region is CASRAISEQFF. CDR3 DNA sequence: TGTGCCAGCAGAGCCATTAGTGAGCAGTTCTTC.

The gene calls are TRBV20-1 and TRBJ1-5; TRBD1 is a possible D gene (5 bases). The V end lost 3 bases, the J end lost 0 bases, and 12 bases lay between the germline ends. The germline V gene encodes CDR1 DFQATT and CDR2 SNEGSKA (reference sequence). The CDR3 spans 15 residues. CDR3 region: CSARGTSYSNQPQHF. The CDR3 DNA reads TGCAGTGCTAGGGGGACCTCATATAGCAATCAGCCCCAGCATTTT.

This clonotype was counted only a few times. The rearrangement uses TRBV7-9 and TRBJ1-2; 8 nucleotides match TRBD1. The CDR3 length is 14 residues. Trimming cost V 10 bases and J 10 bases; bases outside gene matches: 17. Germline V lookup: CDR1 SEHNR, CDR2 FQNEAQ (reference sequence). CDR3 DNA: TGTGCCACCCCCAAGCCGACAGGGGAGTTCTCCTACACCTTC. It codes for CATPKPTGEFSYTF.

V gene TRBV12-5 combines with J gene TRBJ1-5; tentative D call: TRBD1 (5 bases). Germline V gene lookup returns CDR1 LGHNT and CDR2 FRNRAP. V lost 6 bases and J 7 bases, leaving 13 bases between the germline ends. This CDR3 contains 13 residues. CDR3 bases: TGTGCTAGTGGCCAGCAGGGCGGGCAGCCCCAGCATTTT. This gives the protein CASGQQGGQPQHF.

This clonotype was counted between two and nine times. The chain employs TRBV28 and TRBJ1-2; the match to TRBD1 covers 7 bases. The CDR3 totals 13 residues. The germline gives CDR1 MDHEN, CDR2 SYDVKM. V dropped 6 bases and J dropped 5; count of bases not matched to a gene: 6. For the CDR3, the DNA is TGTGCCAGCAGAAGGGGGCTACGATATGGCTACACCTTC. Amino acids: CASRRGLRYGYTF.

This chain connects TRBV7-8 to TRBJ2-1, with 8 bases identical to TRBD1. With V trimmed by 0 bases and J by 3 bases, 7 bases remained unmatched. The germline V gene has CDR1 SGHVS and CDR2 FQNEAQ. This CDR3 comprises 17 residues. The CDR3 bases are TGTGCCAGCAGCTTAGCTTCTGCAGGGGGCAACTACAATGAGCAGTTCTTC. This codes for CASSLASAGGNYNEQFF.

This clonotype was detected a few times. The chain employs TRBV12-3 or TRBV12-4 and TRBJ2-2; unclear D gene. This CDR3 is built from 15 residues. Trimming pared 2 bases from V and 0 bases from J, leaving 7 bases between. CDR3 DNA sequence: TGTGCCAGCAGTTTACGAGTGACGAACACCGGGGAGCTGTTTTTT. Translated, it gives CASSLRVTNTGELFF.

This clonotype was counted only a few times. V is TRBV6-5 and J is TRBJ2-2; 9 nucleotides line up with TRBD1. The CDR3 spans 15 residues. The germline gives CDR1 MNHEY, CDR2 SVGAGI. The J segment lost 3 bases and the V segment lost 2 bases, leaving 1 base of the junction unmatched. CDR3 loop: CASSYGDRDTGELFF. CDR3 DNA sequence: TGTGCCAGCAGTTACGGGGACAGGGACACCGGGGAGCTGTTTTTT.

J is TRBJ1-2 and V is TRBV7-2; 10 positions agree with TRBD1. Losses at the gene ends were 5 bases for V and 3 bases for J; bases not matched to a gene: 6. Looked up from germline, CDR1 is SGHTA and CDR2 is FQGNSA. This CDR3 is built from 15 residues. CDR3 sequence: CASSPDRGPDYGYTF. DNA of the CDR3: TGTGCCAGCAGCCCTGACAGGGGGCCGGACTATGGCTACACCTTC.

This clonotype was detected only once. This chain connects TRBV20-1 to TRBJ2-7, with D possibly TRBD2 on 5 matching bases. The V gene's germline CDR1 is DFQATT and CDR2 SNEGSKA (reference sequence). The CDR3 sequence is 14 residues long. The CDR3 reads CGTRDRAEIYEQYF. The CDR3 nucleotides are TGCGGTACTAGAGATAGGGCCGAAATCTACGAGCAGTACTTC.

This clonotype was seen a handful of times. The CDR3 DNA is TGTGCCAGCAGCCAAGAAGCTGGGAGCGGGGAGCTGTTTTTT. Translating gives CASSQEAGSGELFF. The V and J genes are TRBV3-1 and TRBJ2-2; tentatively, D is TRBD2 (5 bases). With 0 bases removed from V and 7 bases from J, the gap between germline ends came to 9 bases. The germline CDR1 and CDR2 sequences are LGHDT and YNNKEL (reference sequence). The CDR3 sequence is 14 residues long.

The chain has TRBV20-1 and TRBJ1-2, with D perhaps matching TRBD1 (5 bases). The length of the CDR3 is 13 residues. The ends were cut back, 3 bases at V and 3 bases at J, with 11 bases in the middle. CDR1 is DFQATT, CDR2 SNEGSKA, per germline (reference sequence). CDR3: CSASEGGDYGYTF. The CDR3 nucleotides read TGCAGTGCTAGTGAAGGAGGGGACTATGGCTACACCTTC.

The chain combines TRBV5-1 with TRBJ1-4; TRBD1 matches 7 bases. The length of the CDR3 is 14 residues. Germline values: CDR1 SGHRS, CDR2 YFSETQ. V shed 8 bases, J shed 5 bases, and the junction held 9 bases outside the gene matches. The DNA for the CDR3 is TGCGCCAGTGGCCGGGACAGCAGCAATGAAAAACTGTTTTTT. It specifies CASGRDSSNEKLFF. The entire variable domain, with the rest obtained from reference TRBV5-1 and TRBJ1-4, is as follows: KAGVTQTPRYLIKTRGQQVTLSCSPISGHRSVSWYQQTPGQGLQFLFEYFSETQRNKGNFPGRFSGRQFSNSRSEMNVSTLELGDSALYLCASGRDSSNEKLFFGSGTQLSVL.

Of note for this clonotype: Germline is not matched at one junction end, which may reflect a read error. The V call is TRBV12-3 or TRBV12-4, the J call TRBJ1-1; the D is unclear. This CDR3 is built from 12 residues. Written as DNA, the CDR3 is TGTTCCAGCAGTCTACAGAACACTGAAGCTTTCTTT. Its translation: CSSSLQNTEAFF.

With respect to this clonotype: A read error may produce the germline difference seen at one junction end. The genes are TRBV6-2 or TRBV6-3 and TRBJ2-1; a weak D match, TRBD1 (6 bases). Germline V lookup: CDR1 MNHEY, CDR2 SVGEGT. This CDR3 has 13 residues. The CDR3 loop is CASSYEGHNEEFF. The CDR3 DNA reads TGTGCCAGCAGTTACGAGGGACACAATGAGGAGTTCTTC.

This clonotype was seen ten or more times. V usage is TRBV6-4 and J usage is TRBJ2-3; 9 positions agree with TRBD2. V gave up 2 bases and J gave up 4 bases; unmatched junction bases: 1. CDR3 size: 14 residues. Germline lookup yields CDR1 MRHNA and CDR2 SNTAGT. The CDR3 loop is CASSDTSGPDTQYF. CDR3 coding DNA: TGTGCCAGCAGTGACACTAGCGGGCCAGATACGCAGTATTTT.

CDR3 residues: CASSGLGRGNYGYTF. Here the CDR3 DNA reads TGTGCCAGCAGTGGATTGGGCCGGGGGAACTATGGCTACACCTTC. This chain links TRBV25-1 with TRBJ1-2; D might be TRBD1 (5 bases). This CDR3 contains 15 residues. Germline V gene sequence: CDR1 MGHDK, CDR2 SYGVNS. The V gene lost 4 bases and the J gene lost 2 bases, with 14 bases spanning the gap.